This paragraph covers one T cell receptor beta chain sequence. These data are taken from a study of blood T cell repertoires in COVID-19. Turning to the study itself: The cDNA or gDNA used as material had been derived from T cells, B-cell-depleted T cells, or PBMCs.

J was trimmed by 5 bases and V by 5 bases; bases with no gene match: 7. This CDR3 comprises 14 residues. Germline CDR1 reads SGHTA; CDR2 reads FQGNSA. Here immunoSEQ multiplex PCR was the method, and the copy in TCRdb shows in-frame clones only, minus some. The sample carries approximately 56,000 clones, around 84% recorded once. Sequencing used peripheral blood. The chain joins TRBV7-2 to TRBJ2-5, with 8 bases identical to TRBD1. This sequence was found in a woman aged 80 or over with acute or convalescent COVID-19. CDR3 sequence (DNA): TGTGCCAGCAGCAAAGACAGGGGTGGTGAGACCCAGTACTTC. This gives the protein CASSKDRGGETQYF.